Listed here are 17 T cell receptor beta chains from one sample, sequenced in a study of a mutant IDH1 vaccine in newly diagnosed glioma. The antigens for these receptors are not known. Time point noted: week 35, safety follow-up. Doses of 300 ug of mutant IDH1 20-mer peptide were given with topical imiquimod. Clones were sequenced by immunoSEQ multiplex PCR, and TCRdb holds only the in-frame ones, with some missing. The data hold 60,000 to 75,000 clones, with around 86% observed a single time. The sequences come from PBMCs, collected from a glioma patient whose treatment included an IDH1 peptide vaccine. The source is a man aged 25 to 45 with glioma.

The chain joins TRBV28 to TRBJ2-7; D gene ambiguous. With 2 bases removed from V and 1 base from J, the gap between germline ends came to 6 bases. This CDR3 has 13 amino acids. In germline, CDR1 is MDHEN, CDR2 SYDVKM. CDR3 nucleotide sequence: TGTGCCAGCAGTTTACCAGTATCCTACGAGCAGTACTTC. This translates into CASSLPVSYEQYF.

This CDR3 is CASRPLDSSYNSPLHF. CDR3 nucleotide sequence: TGTGCCAGCAGACCCCTTGACTCTTCCTATAATTCACCCCTCCACTTT. This chain uses TRBV28 with TRBJ1-6, with D unclear. Germline lookup yields CDR1 MDHEN and CDR2 SYDVKM. This CDR3 spans 16 amino acids. V was cut by 6 bases and J by 1 base, with 13 bases left in between.

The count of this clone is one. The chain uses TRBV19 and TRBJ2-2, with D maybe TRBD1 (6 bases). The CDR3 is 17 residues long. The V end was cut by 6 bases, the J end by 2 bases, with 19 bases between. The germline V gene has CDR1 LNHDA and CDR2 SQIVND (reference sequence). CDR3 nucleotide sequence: TGTGCCAGTAGCTCGGTTGTCCAGGGGTTTAACACCGGGGAGCTGTTTTTT. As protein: CASSSVVQGFNTGELFF.

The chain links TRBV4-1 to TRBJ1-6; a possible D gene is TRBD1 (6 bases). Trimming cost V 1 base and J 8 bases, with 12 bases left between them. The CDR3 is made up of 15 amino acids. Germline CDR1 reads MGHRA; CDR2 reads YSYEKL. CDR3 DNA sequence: TGCGCCAGCAGCCAAGGGGAGGGGGGATATTCACCCCTCCACTTT. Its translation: CASSQGEGGYSPLHF.

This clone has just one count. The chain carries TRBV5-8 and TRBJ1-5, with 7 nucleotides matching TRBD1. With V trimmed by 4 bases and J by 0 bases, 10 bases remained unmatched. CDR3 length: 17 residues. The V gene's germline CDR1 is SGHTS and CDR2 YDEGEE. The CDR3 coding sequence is TGTGCCAGCAGCCCAGGACCGGGACAGTATAGCAATCAGCCCCAGCATTTT. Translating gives CASSPGPGQYSNQPQHF.

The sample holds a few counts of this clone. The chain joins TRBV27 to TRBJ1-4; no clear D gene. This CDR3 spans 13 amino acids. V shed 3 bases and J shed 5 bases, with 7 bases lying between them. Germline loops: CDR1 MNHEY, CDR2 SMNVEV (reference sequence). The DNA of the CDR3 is TGTGCCAGCAGTTTCCTGATAAATGAAAAACTGTTTTTT. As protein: CASSFLINEKLFF.

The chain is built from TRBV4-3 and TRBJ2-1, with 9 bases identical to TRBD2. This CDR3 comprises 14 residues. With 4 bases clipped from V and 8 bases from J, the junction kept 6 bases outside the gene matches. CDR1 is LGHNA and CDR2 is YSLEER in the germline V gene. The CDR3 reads CASSRSGGRDEQFF. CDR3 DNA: TGCGCCAGCAGCCGCAGCGGGGGGAGGGATGAGCAGTTCTTC.

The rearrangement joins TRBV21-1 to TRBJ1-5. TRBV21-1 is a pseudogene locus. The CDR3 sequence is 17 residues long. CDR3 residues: CASSKERPNKGGQPQHF. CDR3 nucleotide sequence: TGTGCCAGCAGCAAAGAACGCCCGAACAAAGGCGGTCAGCCCCAGCATTTT.

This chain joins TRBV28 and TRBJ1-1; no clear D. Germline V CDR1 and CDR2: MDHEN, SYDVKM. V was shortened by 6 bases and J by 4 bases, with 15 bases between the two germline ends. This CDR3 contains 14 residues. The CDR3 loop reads CASSLRSLSTEAFF. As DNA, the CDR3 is TGTGCCAGCAGCCTGAGGTCGTTGAGCACTGAAGCTTTCTTT.

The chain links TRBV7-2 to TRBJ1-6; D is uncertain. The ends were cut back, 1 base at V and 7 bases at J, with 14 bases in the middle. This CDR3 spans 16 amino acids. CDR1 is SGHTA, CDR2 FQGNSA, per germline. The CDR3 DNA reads TGTGCCAGCAGCTTAGTCCCCCAGGCGGGAAATTCACCCCTCCACTTT. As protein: CASSLVPQAGNSPLHF. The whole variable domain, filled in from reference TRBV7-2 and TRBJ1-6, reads GAGVSQSPSNKVTEKGKDVELRCDPISGHTALYWYRQSLGQGLEFLIYFQGNSAPDKSGLPSDRFSAERTGGSVSTLTIQRTQQEDSAVYLCASSLVPQAGNSPLHFGNGTRLTVT.

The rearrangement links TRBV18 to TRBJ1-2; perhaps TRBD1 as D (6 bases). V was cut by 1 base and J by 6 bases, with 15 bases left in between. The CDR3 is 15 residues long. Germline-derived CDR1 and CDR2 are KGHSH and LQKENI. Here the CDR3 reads CASSPQTGGRHGYTF. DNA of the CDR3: TGTGCCAGCTCACCACAGACAGGAGGAAGGCATGGCTACACCTTC.

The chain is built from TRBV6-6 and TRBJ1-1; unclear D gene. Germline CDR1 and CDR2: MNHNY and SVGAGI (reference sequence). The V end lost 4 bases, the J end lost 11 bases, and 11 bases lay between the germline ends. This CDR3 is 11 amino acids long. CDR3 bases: TGTGCCAGCAGTTCCCCGCCGGTTGCTTTCTTT. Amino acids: CASSSPPVAFF.

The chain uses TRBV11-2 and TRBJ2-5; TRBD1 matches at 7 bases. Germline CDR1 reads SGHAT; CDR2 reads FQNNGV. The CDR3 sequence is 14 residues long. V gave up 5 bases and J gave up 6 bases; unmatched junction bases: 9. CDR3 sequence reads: CASSTRQGGQTQYF. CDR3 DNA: TGTGCCAGCAGCACTAGACAGGGTGGGCAGACCCAGTACTTC.

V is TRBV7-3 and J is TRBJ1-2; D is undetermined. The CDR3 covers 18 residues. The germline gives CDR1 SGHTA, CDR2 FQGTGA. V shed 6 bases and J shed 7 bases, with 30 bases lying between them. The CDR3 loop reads CASSPRHSDFVFPGGYTF. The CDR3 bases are TGTGCCAGCAGTCCCCGCCATTCAGATTTCGTTTTCCCAGGTGGCTACACCTTC. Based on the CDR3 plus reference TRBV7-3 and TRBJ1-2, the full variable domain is GAGVSQTPSNKVTEKGKYVELRCDPISGHTALYWYRQSLGQGPEFLIYFQGTGAADDSGLPNDRFFAVRPEGSVSTLKIQRTERGDSAVYLCASSPRHSDFVFPGGYTFGSGTRLTVV.

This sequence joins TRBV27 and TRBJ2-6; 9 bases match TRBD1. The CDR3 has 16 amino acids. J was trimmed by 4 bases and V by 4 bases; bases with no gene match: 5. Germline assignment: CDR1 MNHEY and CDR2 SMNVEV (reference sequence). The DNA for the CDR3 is TGTGCCAGCAGTTCAGGGACAGGGACCGGGGCCAACGTCCTGACTTTC. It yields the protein CASSSGTGTGANVLTF. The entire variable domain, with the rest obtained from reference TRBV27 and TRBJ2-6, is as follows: EAQVTQNPRYLITVTGKKLTVTCSQNMNHEYMSWYRQDPGLGLRQIYYSMNVEVTDKGDVPEGYKVSRKEKRNFPLILESPSPNQTSLYFCASSSGTGTGANVLTFGAGSRLTVL.

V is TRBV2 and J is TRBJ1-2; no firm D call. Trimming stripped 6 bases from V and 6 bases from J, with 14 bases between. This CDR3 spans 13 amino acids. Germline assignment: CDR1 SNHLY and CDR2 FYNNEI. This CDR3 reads CASRLGAANGYTF. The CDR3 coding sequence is TGTGCCAGCAGGTTGGGCGCGGCCAATGGCTACACCTTC.

CDR3 loop: CASSLGTRGYEQYF. The CDR3 DNA reads TGTGCCAGCAGCTTGGGGACTAGAGGCTACGAGCAGTACTTC. The rearrangement uses TRBV7-9 and TRBJ2-7; 8 nucleotides align to TRBD2. V dropped 3 bases and J dropped 3; count of bases not matched to a gene: 4. In germline, CDR1 is SEHNR, CDR2 FQNEAQ (reference sequence). This CDR3 is 14 amino acids long. Full variable domain (rest looked up from reference TRBV7-9 and TRBJ2-7): DTGVSQNPRHKITKRGQNVTFRCDPISEHNRLYWYRQTLGQGPEFLTYFQNEAQLEKSRLLSDRFSAERPKGSFSTLEIQRTEQGDSAMYLCASSLGTRGYEQYFGPGTRLTVT.